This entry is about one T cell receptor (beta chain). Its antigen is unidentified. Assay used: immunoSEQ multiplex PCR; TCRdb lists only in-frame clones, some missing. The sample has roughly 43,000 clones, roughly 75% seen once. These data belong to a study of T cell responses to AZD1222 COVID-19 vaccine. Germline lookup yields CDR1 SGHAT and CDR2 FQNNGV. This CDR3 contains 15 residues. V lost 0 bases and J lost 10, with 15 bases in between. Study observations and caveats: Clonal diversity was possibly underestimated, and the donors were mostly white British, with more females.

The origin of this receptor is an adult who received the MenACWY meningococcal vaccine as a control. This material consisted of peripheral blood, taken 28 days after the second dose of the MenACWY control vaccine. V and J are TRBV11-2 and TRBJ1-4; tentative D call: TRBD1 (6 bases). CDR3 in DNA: TGTGCCAGCAGCTTAGAGGGAGGACAGTCTGGAAAACTGTTTTTT. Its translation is CASSLEGGQSGKLFF.